This T cell receptor beta chain was sequenced in a study of T cells in localized non-small cell lung cancer (dated by TCRdb to the early 2020s). Study-wide context: The study examined T cell repertoires in hundreds of patients with early-stage NSCLC and compared tumors with uninvolved tumor-adjacent lungs. The cohort comprised under 250 treatment-naïve NSCLC patients with resected, localized lung tumors. The mean age of the NSCLC patients was roughly 70 years, with 130 or so men and about a hundred women. The investigation overall reported the following: Of the top 100 tumor clones, a median of approximately 60 were detected in paired uninvolved adjacent lung; roughly 29 were also among that lung's top 100. Because multi-region tumor sequencing was not performed, intratumor heterogeneity could not be ruled out. The highest T cell clonality was observed in uninvolved tumor-adjacent lung, where clonality exceeded that of tumor, suggesting that antigenic responses were more focused in uninvolved tumor-adjacent lung. Since the design was exploratory, TCR variables were selected using unadjusted p-values with no false-discovery rate correction. Longer overall survival was associated with higher T cell density in blood, whereas shorter survival was associated with higher clonality in adjacent lung.

At diagnosis, tumor, uninvolved tumor-adjacent lung and peripheral blood were collected and then preserved as a mix of FFPE and fresh-frozen material. For TCR repertoire profiling, the blood samples were analyzed as peripheral blood mononuclear cells. As to this clone: Its antigen remains undetermined. Per-base qualities were not stored, and no clone one base away is much larger.

From the germline V gene (reference sequence), CDR1 is SGHKS and CDR2 is YYEKEE. At the junction V is shortened by 4 bases and J by 0 bases; bases outside the gene matches: 6. There are 17 amino acids in the CDR3, from cysteine to phenylalanine inclusive. The entry retains the CDR3 DNA only, 51 bases that are in frame from base 1. The immunoSEQ Assay was used to sequence TCR beta CDR3 regions from DNA. Processing in the source paper ran as follows. To compute T cell density, TCR beta template counts were normalized to usable DNA, which was estimated by amplifying housekeeping genes. Using the preseqR package, richness was estimated by extrapolating to 120,000 templates for tissue samples and 400,000 templates for PBMC samples. Clonality was defined as one minus Pielou's evenness. To identify tissue-enriched TCRs, differential abundance testing was run on productive amino-acid clonotypes with a minimum total count of 5 and an alpha of 0.1. The Jaccard Index and the Morisita Overlap Index were used to measure repertoire overlap between compartments. TCR beta CDR3s were clustered by GLIPH together with public tetramer-defined viral CDR3s, and at least three viral sequences plus V-gene enrichment were required for viral motifs. In TCRdb, the immuneACCESS table is reduced to in-frame sequences with V and J assigned. These tables do not hold every clone; where another copy was compared, an unresolved V gene accounts for under half, and the others remain unexplained. The D gene and trimming were derived from the DNA, and the V and J assignments and clone size from that table. A total of 25,000 to 40,000 clones appear in this sample, just under 80% of them only once. The ten largest make up approximately 16% of the sample.

This TCR came from a male donor aged 60 or older with stage III squamous cell lung carcinoma. The chain couples TRBV5-5 to TRBJ1-4; TRBD1 agrees with 10 junctional bases. Sequences were derived from peripheral blood, sampled before any cancer treatment. The CDR3 is CASSLYGQGATNEKLFF. The sequence in DNA is TGTGCCAGCAGCCTTTACGGACAGGGGGCAACTAATGAAAAACTGTTTTTT. Here the CDR3 is joined to the reference TRBV5-5 and TRBJ1-4 genes, and the full variable domain is: DAGVTQSPTHLIKTRGQQVTLRCSPISGHKSVSWYQQVLGQGPQFIFQYYEKEERGRGNFPDRFSARQFPNYSSELNVNALLLGDSALYLCASSLYGQGATNEKLFFGSGTQLSVL.